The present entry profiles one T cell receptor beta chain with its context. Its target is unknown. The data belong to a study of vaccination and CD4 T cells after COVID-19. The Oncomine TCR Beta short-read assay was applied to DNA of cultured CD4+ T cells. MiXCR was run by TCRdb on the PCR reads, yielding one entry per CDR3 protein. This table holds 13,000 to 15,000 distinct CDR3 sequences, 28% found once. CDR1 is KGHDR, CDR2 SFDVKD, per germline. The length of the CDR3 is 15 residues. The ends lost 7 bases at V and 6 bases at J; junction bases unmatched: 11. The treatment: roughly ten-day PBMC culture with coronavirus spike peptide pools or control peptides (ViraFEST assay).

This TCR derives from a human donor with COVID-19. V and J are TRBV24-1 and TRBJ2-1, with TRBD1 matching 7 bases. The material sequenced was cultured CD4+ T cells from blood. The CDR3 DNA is TGTGCCACCAGCGGTGGCAGGGGACAGATCAATGAGCAGTTCTTC. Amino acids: CATSGGRGQINEQFF.